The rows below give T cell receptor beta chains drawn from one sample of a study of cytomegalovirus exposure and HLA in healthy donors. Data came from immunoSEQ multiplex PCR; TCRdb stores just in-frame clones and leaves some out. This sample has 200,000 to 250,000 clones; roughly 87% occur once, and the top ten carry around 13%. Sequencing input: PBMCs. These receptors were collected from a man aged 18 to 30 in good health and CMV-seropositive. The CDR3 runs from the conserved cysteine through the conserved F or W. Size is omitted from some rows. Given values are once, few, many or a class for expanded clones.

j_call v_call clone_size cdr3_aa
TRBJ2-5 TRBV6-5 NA CASSPRRPHSGTQYF
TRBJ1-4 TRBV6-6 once CASREVVTKLFF
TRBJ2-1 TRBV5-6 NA CASSLALNEQFF
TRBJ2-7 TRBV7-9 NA CASSLGTSGFRGEQYF
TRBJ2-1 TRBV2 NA CASGSGGSYNEQFF
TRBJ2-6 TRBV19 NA CASRKKRTGVGANVLTF
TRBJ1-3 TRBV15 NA CATSRDRAGGNTIYF
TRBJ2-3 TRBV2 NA CASSAQGQGDTQYF
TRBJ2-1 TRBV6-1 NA CASSQDPFSYNEQFF
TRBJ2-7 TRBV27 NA CASRPSSYEQYF
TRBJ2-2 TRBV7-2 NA CASTRPSGRAELSGELFF
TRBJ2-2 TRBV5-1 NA CASSLGRGAPTGELFF
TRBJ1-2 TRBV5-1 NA CASSLGQTHYGYTF
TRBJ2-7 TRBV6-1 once CASSGQGASYEQYF
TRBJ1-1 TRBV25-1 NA CASKWNTEAFF
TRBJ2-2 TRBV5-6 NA CASSLFIQLTGELFF
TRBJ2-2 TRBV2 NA CASTTLPGLATIGELFF
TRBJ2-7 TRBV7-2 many CASSFTGNYEQYF
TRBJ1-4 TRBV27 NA CASSRMGNEKLFF
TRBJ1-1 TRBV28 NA CASSLVEHTEAFF
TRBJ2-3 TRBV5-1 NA CASSSGTSGSTDTQYF
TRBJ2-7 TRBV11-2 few CASSYGQTYEQYF
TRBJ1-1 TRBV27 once CASSNTRNTEAFF
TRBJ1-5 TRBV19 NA CASRSGGAGQPQHF
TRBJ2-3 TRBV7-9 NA CASTQGLPLDTQYF
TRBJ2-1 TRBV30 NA CAGALAGYNEQFF
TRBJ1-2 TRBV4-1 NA CASSQAPGQSYGYTF
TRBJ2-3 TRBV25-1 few CASSDSGGITDTQYF
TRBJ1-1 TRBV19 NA CASSPGNTEAFF
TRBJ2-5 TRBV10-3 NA CAISDPGQPRETQYF
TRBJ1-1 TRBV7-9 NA CASSLATGNEAFF
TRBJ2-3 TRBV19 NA CASSVADFTDTQYF
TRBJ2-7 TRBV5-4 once CASSLNHEQYF
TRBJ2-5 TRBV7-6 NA CASSLEVRRGAQYF
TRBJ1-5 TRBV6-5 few CASSYSQGSNQPQHF
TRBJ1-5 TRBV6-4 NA CASSTKVDQPQHF
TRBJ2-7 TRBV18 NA CASSPDGAREQYF
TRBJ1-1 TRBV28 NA CASRPGLTDILSTEAFF
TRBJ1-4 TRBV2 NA CASSLTVANEKLFF
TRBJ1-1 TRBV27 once CASSPPTGNTEAFF
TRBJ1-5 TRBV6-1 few CASSETGWGNQPQHF
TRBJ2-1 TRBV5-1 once CASSVLAGDNEQFF
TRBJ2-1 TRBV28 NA CASSPPWGNEQFF
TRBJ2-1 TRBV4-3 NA CASSQEEFRGEQFF
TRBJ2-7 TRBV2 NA CASRDPGQGAGEQYF
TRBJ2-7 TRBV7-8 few CASSSLALSSYEQYF
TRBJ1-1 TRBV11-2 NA CASSPKWGRTRTEAFF
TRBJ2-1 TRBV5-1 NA CASSLPGLAGNEQFF